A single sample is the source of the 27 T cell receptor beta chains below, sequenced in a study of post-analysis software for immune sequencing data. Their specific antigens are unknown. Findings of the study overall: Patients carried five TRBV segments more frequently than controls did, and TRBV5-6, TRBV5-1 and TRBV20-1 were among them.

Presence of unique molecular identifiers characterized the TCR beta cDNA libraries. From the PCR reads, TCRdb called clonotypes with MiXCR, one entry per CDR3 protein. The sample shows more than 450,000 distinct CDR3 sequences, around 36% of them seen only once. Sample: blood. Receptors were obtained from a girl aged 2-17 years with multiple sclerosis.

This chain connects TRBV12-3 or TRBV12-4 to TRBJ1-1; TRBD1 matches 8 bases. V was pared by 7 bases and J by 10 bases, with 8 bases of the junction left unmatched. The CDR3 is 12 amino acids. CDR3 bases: TGTGCCAGCAAATCAGGGGGCGGGGGAGCTTTCTTT. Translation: CASKSGGGGAFF.

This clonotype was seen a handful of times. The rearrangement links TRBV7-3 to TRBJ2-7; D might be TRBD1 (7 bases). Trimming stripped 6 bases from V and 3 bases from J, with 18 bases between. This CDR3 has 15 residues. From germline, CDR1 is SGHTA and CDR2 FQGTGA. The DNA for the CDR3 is TGTGCCAGCAGACTCCAGGGGGGAGAATTCTACGAGCAGTACTTC. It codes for CASRLQGGEFYEQYF.

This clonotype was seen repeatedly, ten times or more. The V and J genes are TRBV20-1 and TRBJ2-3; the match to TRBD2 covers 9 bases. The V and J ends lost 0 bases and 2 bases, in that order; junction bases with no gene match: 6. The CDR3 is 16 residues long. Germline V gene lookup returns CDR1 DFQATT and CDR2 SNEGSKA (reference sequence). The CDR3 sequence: CSARDLTSGSTDTQYF. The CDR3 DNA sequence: TGCAGTGCTAGAGATTTGACTAGCGGCTCCACAGATACGCAGTATTTT.

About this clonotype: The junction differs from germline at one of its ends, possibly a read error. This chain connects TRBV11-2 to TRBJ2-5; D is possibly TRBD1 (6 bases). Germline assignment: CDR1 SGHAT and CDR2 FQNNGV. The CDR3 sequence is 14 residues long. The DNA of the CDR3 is TGTGCCGGCAGATCGCGAAGGACAGAAGAGACCCAGTACTTC. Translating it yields CAGRSRRTEETQYF.

The CDR3 bases are TGTGCCAGCAGTTGGGCGGGGGTCACAGATACGCAGTATTTT. It specifies CASSWAGVTDTQYF. The chain links TRBV6-2 or TRBV6-3 to TRBJ2-3; 7 bases are shared with TRBD2. The CDR3 extends over 14 amino acids. Germline lookup yields CDR1 MNHEY and CDR2 SVGEGT. The trim removed 4 bases at V and 2 bases at J, leaving 3 bases unmatched.

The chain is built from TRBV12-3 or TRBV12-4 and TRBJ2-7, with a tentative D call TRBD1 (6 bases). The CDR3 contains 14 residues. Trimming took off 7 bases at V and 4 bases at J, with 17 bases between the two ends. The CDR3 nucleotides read TGTGCCAGCACCCCAGGACAGCTATCTTACGAGCAGTACTTC. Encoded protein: CASTPGQLSYEQYF.

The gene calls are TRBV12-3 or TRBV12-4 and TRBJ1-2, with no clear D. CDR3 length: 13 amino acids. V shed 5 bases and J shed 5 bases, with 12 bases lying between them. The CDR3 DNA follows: TGTGCCAGCAGTGTCACGGACGGATATGGCTACACCTTC. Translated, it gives CASSVTDGYGYTF.

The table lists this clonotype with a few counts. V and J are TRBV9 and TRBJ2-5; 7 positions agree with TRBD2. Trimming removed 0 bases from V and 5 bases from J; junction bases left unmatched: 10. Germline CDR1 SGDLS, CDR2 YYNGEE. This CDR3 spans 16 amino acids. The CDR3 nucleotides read TGTGCCAGCAGCGTAGGGCCTATGGCCGGGGGGGAGACCCAGTACTTC. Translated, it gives CASSVGPMAGGETQYF. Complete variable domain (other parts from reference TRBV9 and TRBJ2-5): DSGVTQTPKHLITATGQRVTLRCSPRSGDLSVYWYQQSLDQGLQFLIQYYNGEERAKGNILERFSAQQFPDLHSELNLSSLELGDSALYFCASSVGPMAGGETQYFGPGTRLLVL.

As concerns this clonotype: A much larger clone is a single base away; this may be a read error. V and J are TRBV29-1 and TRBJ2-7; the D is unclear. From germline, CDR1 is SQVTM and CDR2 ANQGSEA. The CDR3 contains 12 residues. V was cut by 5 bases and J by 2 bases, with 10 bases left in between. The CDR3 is CSVRRSAYEQYF. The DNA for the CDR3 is TGCAGCGTTCGCAGGAGTGCCTACGAGCAGTACTTC.

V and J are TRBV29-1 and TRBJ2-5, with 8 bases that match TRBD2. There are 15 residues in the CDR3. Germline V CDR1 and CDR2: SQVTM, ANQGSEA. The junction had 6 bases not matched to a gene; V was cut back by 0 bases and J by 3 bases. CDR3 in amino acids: CSVEDPRRGEETQYF. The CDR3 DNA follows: TGCAGCGTTGAAGATCCGAGGCGGGGGGAAGAGACCCAGTACTTC.

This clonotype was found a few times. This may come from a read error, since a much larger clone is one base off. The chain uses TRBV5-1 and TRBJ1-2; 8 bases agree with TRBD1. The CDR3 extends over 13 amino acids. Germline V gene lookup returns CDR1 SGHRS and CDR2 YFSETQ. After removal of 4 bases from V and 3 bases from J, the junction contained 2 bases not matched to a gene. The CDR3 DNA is TGCGCCAGCAGCGTGGACAGGGACTATGGCTACACCTTC. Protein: CASSVDRDYGYTF.

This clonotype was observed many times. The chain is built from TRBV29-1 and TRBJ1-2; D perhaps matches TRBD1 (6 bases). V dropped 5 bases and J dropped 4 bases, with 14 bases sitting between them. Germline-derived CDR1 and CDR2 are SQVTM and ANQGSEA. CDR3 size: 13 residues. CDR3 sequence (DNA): TGCAGCGTTCGGAGGACAGAATCCTATGGCTACACCTTC. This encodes CSVRRTESYGYTF. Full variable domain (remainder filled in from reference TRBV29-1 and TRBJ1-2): SAVISQKPSRDICQRGTSLTIQCQVDSQVTMMFWYRQQPGQSLTLIATANQGSEATYESGFVIDKFPISRPNLTFSTLTVSNMSPEDSSIYLCSVRRTESYGYTFGSGTRLTVV.

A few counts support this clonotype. The CDR3 DNA is TGTGCCAGCAGTCAGAAACCGGGACAGGATTTCTATAATTCACCCCTCCACTTT. Translating it yields CASSQKPGQDFYNSPLHF. The J gene is TRBJ1-6, the V gene TRBV6-1; 8 nucleotides align to TRBD1. V was pared by 5 bases and J by 3 bases, with 12 bases of the junction left unmatched. This CDR3 spans 18 amino acids. CDR1 is MNHNS, CDR2 SASEGT, per germline.

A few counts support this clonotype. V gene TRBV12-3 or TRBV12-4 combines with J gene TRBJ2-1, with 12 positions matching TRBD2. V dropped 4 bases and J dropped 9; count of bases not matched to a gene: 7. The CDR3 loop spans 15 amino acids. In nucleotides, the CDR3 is TGTGCCAGCAGTTCCCCTAGCGGGGGGGCAGGTGAGCAGTTCTTC. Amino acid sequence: CASSSPSGGAGEQFF.

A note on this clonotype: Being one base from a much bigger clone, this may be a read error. The DNA for the CDR3 is TGTGCCGGCAGCTCCCAGAGGCCCGCAGGGAGCAATGGCTACACCTTC. Translation gives CAGSSQRPAGSNGYTF. The V gene is TRBV27, the J gene TRBJ1-2, with a possible D match to TRBD1 (5 bases). CDR1 is MNHEY, CDR2 SMNVEV, per germline (reference sequence). There are 16 residues in the CDR3.

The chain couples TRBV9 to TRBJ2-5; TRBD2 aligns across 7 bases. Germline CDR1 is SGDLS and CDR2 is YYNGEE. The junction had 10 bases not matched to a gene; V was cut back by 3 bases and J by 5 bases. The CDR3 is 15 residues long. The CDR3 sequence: CASSAAGYEGETQYF. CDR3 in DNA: TGTGCCAGCAGCGCAGCGGGGTACGAAGGGGAGACCCAGTACTTC. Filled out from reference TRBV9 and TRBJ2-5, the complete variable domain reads DSGVTQTPKHLITATGQRVTLRCSPRSGDLSVYWYQQSLDQGLQFLIQYYNGEERAKGNILERFSAQQFPDLHSELNLSSLELGDSALYFCASSAAGYEGETQYFGPGTRLLVL.

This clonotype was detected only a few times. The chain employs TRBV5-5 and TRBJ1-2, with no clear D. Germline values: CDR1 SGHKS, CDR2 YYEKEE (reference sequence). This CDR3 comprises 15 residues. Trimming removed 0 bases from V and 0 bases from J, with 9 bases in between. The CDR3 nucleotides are TGTGCCAGCAGCTTGGCGGCAGCGTCTAACTATGGCTACACCTTC. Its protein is CASSLAAASNYGYTF.

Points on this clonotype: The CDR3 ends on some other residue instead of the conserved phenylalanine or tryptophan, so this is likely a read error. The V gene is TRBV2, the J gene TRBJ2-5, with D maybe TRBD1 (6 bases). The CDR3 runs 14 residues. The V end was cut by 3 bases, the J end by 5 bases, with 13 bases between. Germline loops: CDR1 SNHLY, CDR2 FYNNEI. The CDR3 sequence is CASSEVRQEETQYC. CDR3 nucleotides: TGTGCCAGCAGTGAGGTCCGACAGGAGGAGACCCAGTACTGC.

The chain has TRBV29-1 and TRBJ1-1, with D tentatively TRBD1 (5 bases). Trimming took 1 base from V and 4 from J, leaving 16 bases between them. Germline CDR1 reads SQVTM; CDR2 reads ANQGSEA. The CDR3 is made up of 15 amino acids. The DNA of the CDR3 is TGCAGCGTTGAAGGGACATCCACCCCGGGCACTGAAGCTTTCTTT. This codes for CSVEGTSTPGTEAFF.

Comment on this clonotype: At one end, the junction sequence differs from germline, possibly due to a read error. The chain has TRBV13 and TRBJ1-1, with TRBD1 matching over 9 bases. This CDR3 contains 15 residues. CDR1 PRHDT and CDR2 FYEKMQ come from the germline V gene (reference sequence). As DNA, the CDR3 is TGTGCTAGCAGCTCCGGGACAGGGTGGCCCACTGAAGCTTTCTTT. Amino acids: CASSSGTGWPTEAFF.

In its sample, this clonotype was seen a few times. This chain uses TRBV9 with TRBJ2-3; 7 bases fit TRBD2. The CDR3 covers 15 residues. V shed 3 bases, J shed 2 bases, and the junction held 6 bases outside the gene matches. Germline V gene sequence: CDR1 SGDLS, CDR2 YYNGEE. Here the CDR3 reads CASSAQRGLTDTQYF. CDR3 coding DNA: TGTGCCAGCAGCGCCCAGCGGGGCCTCACAGATACGCAGTATTTT.

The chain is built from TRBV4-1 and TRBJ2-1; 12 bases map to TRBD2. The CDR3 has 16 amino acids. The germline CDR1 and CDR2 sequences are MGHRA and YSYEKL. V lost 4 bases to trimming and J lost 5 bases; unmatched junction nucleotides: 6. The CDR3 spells CASSPPTSGGNNEQFF. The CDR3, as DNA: TGCGCCAGCAGCCCGCCAACTAGCGGGGGGAACAATGAGCAGTTCTTC.

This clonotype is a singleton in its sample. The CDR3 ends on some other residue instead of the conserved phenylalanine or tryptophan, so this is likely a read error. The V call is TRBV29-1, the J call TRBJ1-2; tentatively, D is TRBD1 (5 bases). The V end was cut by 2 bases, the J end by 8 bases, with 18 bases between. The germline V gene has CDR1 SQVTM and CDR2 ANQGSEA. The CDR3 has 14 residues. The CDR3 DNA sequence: TGCAGCGTTGAAAATCATCGGGGGGAGGGAGGCTACACCTGC. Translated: CSVENHRGEGGYTC.

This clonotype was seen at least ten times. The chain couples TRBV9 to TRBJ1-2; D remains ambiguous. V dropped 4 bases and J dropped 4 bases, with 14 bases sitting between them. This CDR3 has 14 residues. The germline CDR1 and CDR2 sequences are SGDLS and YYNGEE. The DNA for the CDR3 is TGTGCCAGCAGCCCCCTGACCCCAGGCTATGGCTACACCTTC. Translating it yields CASSPLTPGYGYTF.

The CDR3 protein is CASSKDDRVLNEQYF. The CDR3 nucleotides read TGCGCCAGCAGTAAAGACGACAGGGTGCTGAATGAGCAGTACTTC. V usage is TRBV5-1 and J usage is TRBJ2-5, with 7 bases fitting TRBD1. This CDR3 has 15 amino acids. Germline lookup yields CDR1 SGHRS and CDR2 YFSETQ. V was clipped by 5 bases and J by 11 bases; unmatched bases: 18.

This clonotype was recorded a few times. In DNA form, the CDR3 reads TGCAGTGCTAGAGATCTAGGGGGATGGTTGAGCACTGAAGCTTTCTTT. This encodes CSARDLGGWLSTEAFF. J is TRBJ1-1 and V is TRBV20-1, with TRBD1 as a possible D gene (6 bases). Between the trimmed V and J ends, which lost 0 bases and 4 bases, there was a span of 18 bases. Per the germline V gene, CDR1 is DFQATT and CDR2 is SNEGSKA (reference sequence). The CDR3 covers 16 residues.

The DNA for the CDR3 is TGCAGTGCTAGAGATTGGTACGAGCAGTACTTC. It codes for CSARDWYEQYF. The chain employs TRBV20-1 and TRBJ2-7; unclear D gene. V shed 0 bases and J shed 4 bases, with 4 bases lying between them. The CDR3 totals 11 residues. CDR1 DFQATT and CDR2 SNEGSKA come from the germline V gene (reference sequence).